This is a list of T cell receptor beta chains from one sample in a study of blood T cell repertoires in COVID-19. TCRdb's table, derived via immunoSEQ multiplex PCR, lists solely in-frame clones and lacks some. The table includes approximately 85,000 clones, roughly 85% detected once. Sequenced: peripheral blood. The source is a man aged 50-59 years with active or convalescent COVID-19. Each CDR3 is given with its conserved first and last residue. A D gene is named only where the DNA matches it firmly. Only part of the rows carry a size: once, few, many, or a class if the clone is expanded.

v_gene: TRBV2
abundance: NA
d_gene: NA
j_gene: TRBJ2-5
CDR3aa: CASSAGETQYF
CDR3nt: TGTGCCAGCAGCGCCGGGGAGACCCAGTACTTC

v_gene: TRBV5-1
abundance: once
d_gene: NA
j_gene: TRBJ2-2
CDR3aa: CASSRGNTGELFF
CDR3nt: TGCGCCAGCAGTCGAGGGAACACCGGGGAGCTGTTTTTT

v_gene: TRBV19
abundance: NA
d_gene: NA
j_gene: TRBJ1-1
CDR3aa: CASSIDGGAAGYTEAFF
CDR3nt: TGTGCCAGTAGTATAGATGGCGGGGCCGCAGGGTACACTGAAGCTTTCTTT

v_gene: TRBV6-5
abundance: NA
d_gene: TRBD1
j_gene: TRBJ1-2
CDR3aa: CASSYRTGNYGYTF
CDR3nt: TGTGCCAGCAGTTACCGGACAGGGAACTATGGCTACACCTTC

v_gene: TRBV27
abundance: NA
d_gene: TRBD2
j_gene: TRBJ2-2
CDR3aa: CASSPLLAGTGELFF
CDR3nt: TGTGCCAGCAGCCCCCTGCTAGCGGGGACCGGGGAGCTGTTTTTT

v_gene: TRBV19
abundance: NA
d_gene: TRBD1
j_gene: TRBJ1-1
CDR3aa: CASTPPPSGGEAFF
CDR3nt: TGTGCCAGTACACCTCCCCCTTCAGGGGGTGAAGCTTTCTTT

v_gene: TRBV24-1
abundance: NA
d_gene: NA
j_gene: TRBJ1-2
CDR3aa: CATSDPRGTYGYTF
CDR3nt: TGTGCCACCAGTGATCCTCGCGGAACGTATGGCTACACCTTC

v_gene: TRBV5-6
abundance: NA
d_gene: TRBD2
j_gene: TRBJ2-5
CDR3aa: CASSHPGLDGGGTKETQYF
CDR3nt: TGTGCCAGCAGCCATCCGGGACTAGATGGAGGGGGAACGAAAGAGACCCAGTACTTC

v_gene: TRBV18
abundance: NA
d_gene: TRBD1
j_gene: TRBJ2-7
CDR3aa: CASSRDRYLDEQYF
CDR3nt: TGTGCCAGCTCCCGGGACAGGTACCTGGACGAGCAGTACTTC

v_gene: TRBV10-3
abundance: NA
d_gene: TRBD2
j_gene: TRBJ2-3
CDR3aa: CAIRKAGDRTDTQYF
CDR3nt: TGTGCCATCAGGAAAGCGGGGGACCGCACAGATACGCAGTATTTT

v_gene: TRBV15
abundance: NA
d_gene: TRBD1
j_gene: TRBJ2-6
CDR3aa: CATSRDRIGTAGANVLTF
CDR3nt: TGTGCCACCAGCAGAGATCGTATAGGGACAGCTGGGGCCAACGTCCTGACTTTC

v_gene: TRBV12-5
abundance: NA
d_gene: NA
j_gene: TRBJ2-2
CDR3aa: CASGLRTGANTGELFF
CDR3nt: TGTGCTAGTGGTTTGCGGACGGGGGCGAACACCGGGGAGCTGTTTTTT

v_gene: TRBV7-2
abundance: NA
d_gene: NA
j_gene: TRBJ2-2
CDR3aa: CASSQTRGWTGELFF
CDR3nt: TGTGCCAGCAGCCAGACTCGGGGATGGACCGGGGAGCTGTTTTTT

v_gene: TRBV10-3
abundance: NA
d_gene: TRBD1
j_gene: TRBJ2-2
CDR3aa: CAISESFVGTGLIGELFF
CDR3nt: TGTGCCATCAGTGAGTCTTTTGTCGGGACAGGGCTTATCGGGGAGCTGTTTTTT

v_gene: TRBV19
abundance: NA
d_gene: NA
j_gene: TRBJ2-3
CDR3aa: CASSGFATSTDTQYF
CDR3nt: TGTGCCAGTAGTGGGTTTGCGACTAGCACAGATACGCAGTATTTT

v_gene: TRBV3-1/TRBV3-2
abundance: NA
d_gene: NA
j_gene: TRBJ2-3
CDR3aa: CASSQIGGRTDTQYF
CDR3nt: TGTGCCAGCAGCCAAATTGGGGGCAGAACAGATACGCAGTATTTT

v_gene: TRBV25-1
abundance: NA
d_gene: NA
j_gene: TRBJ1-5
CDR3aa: CATVSRRSNQPQHF
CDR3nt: TGTGCCACCGTATCCCGGAGGAGCAATCAGCCCCAGCATTTT

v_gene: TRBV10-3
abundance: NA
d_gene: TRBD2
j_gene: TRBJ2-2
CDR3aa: CAITEGTSGSWDTGELFF
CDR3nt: TGTGCCATCACCGAGGGGACTAGCGGGAGTTGGGACACCGGGGAGCTGTTTTTT

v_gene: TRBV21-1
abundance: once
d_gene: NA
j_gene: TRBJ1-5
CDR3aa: CASSPYRQGHRVFHPQHF
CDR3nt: TGTGCCAGCAGCCCGTACCGGCAAGGACACAGGGTATTTCATCCCCAGCATTTT

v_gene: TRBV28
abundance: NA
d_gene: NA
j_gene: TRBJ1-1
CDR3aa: CASSLGDMNTEAFF
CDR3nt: TGTGCCAGCAGTTTAGGGGACATGAACACTGAAGCTTTCTTT

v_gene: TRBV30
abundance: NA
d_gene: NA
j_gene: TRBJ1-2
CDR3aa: CAWSYEGGYGYTF
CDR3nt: TGTGCCTGGAGTTACGAGGGAGGCTATGGCTACACCTTC

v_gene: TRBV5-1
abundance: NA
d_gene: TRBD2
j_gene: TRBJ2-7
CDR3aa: CASSIGMTGGEQYF
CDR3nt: TGCGCCAGCAGCATCGGAATGACGGGGGGCGAGCAGTACTTC

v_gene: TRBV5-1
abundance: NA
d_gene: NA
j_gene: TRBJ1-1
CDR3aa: CATTMGTTHTEAFF
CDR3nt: TGCGCCACGACTATGGGGACAACACACACTGAAGCTTTCTTT

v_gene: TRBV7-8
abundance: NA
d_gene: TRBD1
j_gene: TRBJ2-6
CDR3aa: CASRWGQGGYGANVLTF
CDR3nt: TGTGCCAGCAGGTGGGGACAGGGAGGTTATGGGGCCAACGTCCTGACTTTC

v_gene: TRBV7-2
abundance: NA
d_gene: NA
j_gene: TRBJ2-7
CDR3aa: CASSLRGTSSYEQYF
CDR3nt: TGTGCCAGCAGCTTGAGGGGGACGAGCTCCTACGAGCAGTACTTC

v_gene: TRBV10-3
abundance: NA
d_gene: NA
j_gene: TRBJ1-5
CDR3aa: CAISETTQVQPQHF
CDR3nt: TGTGCCATCAGTGAAACCACACAGGTACAGCCCCAGCATTTT

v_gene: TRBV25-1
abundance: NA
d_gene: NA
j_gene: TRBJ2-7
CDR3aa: CATGTTLYEQYF
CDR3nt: TGTGCCACCGGGACAACTCTCTACGAGCAGTACTTC

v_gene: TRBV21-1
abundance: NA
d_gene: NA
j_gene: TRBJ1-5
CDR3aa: CASNLTVGGLQPQHF
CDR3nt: TGTGCCAGCAACCTTACGGTTGGGGGACTTCAGCCCCAGCATTTT

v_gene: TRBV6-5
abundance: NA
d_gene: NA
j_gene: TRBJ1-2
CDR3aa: CASILTATYGYTF
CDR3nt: TGTGCCAGCATTCTGACAGCCACCTATGGCTACACCTTC

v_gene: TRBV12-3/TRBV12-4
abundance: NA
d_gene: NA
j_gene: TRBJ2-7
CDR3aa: CASSLTEPSEQYF
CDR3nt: TGTGCCAGCAGCCTGACGGAGCCGAGCGAGCAGTACTTC

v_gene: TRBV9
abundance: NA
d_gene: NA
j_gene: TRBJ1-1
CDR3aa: CASSPPGDGGTEAFF
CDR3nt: TGTGCCAGCAGCCCTCCCGGAGACGGTGGCACTGAAGCTTTCTTT

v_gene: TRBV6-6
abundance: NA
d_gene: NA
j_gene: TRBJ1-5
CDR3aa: CASSHPGGRVNQPQHF
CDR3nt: TGTGCCAGCAGTCACCCCGGGGGGCGCGTCAATCAGCCCCAGCATTTT

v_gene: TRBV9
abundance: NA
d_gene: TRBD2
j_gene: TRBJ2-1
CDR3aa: CASSVQNAGGTEQFF
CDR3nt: TGTGCCAGCAGCGTACAGAACGCGGGAGGCACTGAGCAGTTCTTC

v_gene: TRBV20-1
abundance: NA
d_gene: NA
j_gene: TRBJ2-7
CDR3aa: CSASRAGVTYEQYF
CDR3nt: TGCAGTGCTAGTCGGGCAGGGGTTACCTACGAGCAGTACTTC

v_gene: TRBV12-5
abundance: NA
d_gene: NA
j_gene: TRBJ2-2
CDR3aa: CASGLASGTGGELFF
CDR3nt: TGTGCTAGTGGTTTGGCCTCCGGGACTGGCGGGGAGCTGTTTTTT

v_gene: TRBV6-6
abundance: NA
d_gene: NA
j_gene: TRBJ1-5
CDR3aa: CASSYLGASNQPQHF
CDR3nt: TGTGCCAGCAGTTACTTGGGGGCCAGCAATCAGCCCCAGCATTTT

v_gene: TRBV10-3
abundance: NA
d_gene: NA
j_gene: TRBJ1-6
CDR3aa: CAIRTGLDNSPLHF
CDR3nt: TGTGCCATCAGGACAGGCCTGGATAATTCACCCCTCCACTTT

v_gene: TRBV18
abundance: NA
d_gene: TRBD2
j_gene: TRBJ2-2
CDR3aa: CASSPSPLAGGLTNTGELFF
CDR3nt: TGTGCCAGCTCACCAAGCCCTCTTGCGGGGGGACTAACGAACACCGGGGAGCTGTTTTTT

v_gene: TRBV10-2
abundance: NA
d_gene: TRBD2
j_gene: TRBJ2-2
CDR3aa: CASRDRGVETGELFF
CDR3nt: TGCGCCAGCAGGGATCGGGGGGTTGAGACCGGGGAGCTGTTTTTT

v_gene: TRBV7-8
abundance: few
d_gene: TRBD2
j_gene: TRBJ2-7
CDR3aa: CASSKPGTSGSVYEQYF
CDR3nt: TGTGCCAGCAGCAAACCCGGGACTAGCGGGAGTGTCTACGAGCAGTACTTC

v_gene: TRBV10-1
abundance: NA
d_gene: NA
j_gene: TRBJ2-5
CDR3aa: CASSDRGVGETQYF
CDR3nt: TGCGCCAGCAGTGACAGGGGTGTTGGGGAGACCCAGTACTTC

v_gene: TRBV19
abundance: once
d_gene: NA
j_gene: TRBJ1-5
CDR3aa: CASKAGSGQPQHF
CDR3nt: TGTGCCAGTAAGGCGGGTTCAGGCCAGCCCCAGCATTTT

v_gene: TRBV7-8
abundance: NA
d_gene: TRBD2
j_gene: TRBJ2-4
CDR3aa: CASSLIAGGPGNIQYF
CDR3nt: TGTGCCAGCAGCTTAATAGCGGGAGGGCCGGGAAACATTCAGTACTTC

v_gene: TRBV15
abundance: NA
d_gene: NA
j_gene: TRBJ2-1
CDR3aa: CATSREGTSRDEQFF
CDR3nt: TGTGCCACCAGCAGAGAGGGAACTTCCAGGGATGAGCAGTTCTTC

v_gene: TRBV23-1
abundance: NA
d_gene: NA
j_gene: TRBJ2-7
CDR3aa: CASSHSPPGHRAYEQYF
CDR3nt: TGCGCCAGCAGTCATTCCCCTCCGGGACACCGGGCCTACGAGCAGTACTTC

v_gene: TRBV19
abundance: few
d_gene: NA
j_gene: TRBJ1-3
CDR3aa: CATADFSSGNTIYF
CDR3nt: TGTGCCACGGCGGACTTTAGCTCTGGAAACACCATATATTTT

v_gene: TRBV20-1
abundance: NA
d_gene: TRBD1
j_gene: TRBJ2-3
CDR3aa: CSASFMTGTSDTQYF
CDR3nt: TGCAGTGCTAGTTTTATGACAGGGACATCAGATACGCAGTATTTT

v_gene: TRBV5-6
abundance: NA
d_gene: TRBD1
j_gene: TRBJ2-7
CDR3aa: CASSFGTGHNEQYF
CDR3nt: TGTGCCAGCAGCTTCGGGACAGGGCACAACGAGCAGTACTTC

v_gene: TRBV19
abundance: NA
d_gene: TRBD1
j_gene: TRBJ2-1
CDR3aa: CASSPGTGDFNEQFF
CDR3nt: TGTGCCAGTAGTCCCGGGACAGGGGACTTCAATGAGCAGTTCTTC

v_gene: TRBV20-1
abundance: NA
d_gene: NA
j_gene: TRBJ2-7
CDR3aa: CSASRGDGYEQYF
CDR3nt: TGCAGTGCTAGTCGCGGGGACGGCTACGAGCAGTACTTC

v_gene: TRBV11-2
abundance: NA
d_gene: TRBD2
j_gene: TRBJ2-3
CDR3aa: CASSLKTSYTDTQYF
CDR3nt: TGTGCCAGCAGCTTAAAGACTAGCTACACAGATACGCAGTATTTT

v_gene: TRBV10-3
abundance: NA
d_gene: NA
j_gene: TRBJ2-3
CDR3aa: CAISAGTSTDTQYF
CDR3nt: TGTGCCATCAGTGCCGGGACTAGCACAGATACGCAGTATTTT

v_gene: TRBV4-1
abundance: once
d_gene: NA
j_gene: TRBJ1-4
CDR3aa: CASSQDRGTPQREKLFF
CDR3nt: TGCGCCAGCAGCCAAGATAGGGGGACACCGCAAAGGGAAAAACTGTTTTTT

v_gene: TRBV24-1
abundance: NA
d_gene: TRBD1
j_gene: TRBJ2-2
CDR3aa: CATSAGDRVPGELFF
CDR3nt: TGTGCCACCAGTGCCGGGGACAGGGTCCCCGGGGAGCTGTTTTTT

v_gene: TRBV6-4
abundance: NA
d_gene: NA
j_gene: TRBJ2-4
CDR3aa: CASTTGGLAKNIQYF
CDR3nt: TGTGCCAGCACCACCGGGGGTTTGGCCAAAAACATTCAGTACTTC